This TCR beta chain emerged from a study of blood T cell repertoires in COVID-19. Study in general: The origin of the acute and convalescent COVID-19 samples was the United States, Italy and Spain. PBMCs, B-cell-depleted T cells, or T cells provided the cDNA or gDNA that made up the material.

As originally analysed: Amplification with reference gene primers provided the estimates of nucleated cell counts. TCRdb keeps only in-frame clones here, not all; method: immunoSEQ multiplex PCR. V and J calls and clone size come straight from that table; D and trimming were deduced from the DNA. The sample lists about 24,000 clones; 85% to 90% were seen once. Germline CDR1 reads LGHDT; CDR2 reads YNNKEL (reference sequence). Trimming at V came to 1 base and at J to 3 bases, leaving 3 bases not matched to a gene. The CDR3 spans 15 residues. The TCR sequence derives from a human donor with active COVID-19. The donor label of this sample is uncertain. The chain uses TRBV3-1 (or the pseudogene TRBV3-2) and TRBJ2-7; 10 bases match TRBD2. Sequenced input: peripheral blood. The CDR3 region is CASSQALAGDYEQYF. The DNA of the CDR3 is TGTGCCAGCAGCCAAGCGCTAGCGGGAGACTACGAGCAGTACTTC.